What follows are 20 T cell receptor beta chains derived from one specimen sequenced in a study of PD-1 blockade in classical Hodgkin lymphoma. Sequenced by immunoSEQ multiplex PCR; TCRdb stores in-frame clones only, minus some. The table shows tens of thousands of clones, with around 88% occurring only once. There was relapse after autologous stem cell transplantation in every patient, and there was variation in brentuximab vedotin exposure. Material: peripheral blood mononuclear cells (PBMCs), obtained before the second cycle of nivolumab. These receptor sequences come from a human donor with classical Hodgkin lymphoma.

This clone was recorded a few times. The V gene is TRBV28, the J gene TRBJ1-5, with TRBD1 as a possible D gene (5 bases). Trimming pared 2 bases from V and 8 bases from J, leaving 13 bases between. CDR3 size: 14 residues. The germline V gene has CDR1 MDHEN and CDR2 SYDVKM. CDR3 DNA sequence: TGTGCCAGCAGTTTAATAGGGGTTCTAGAGCCCCAGCATTTT. This codes for CASSLIGVLEPQHF. Complete variable domain (other parts from reference TRBV28 and TRBJ1-5): DVKVTQSSRYLVKRTGEKVFLECVQDMDHENMFWYRQDPGLGLRLIYFSYDVKMKEKGDIPEGYSVSREKKERFSLILESASTNQTSMYLCASSLIGVLEPQHFGDGTRLSIL.

The chain joins TRBV19 to TRBJ2-7; no firm D call. The length of the CDR3 is 12 residues. V gave up 6 bases and J gave up 4 bases, with 10 bases separating them. The germline V gene has CDR1 LNHDA and CDR2 SQIVND (reference sequence). The CDR3 bases are TGTGCCAGTAGCATCCGACCGTACGAGCAGTACTTC. Translation gives CASSIRPYEQYF.

This chain links TRBV4-1 with TRBJ2-4, with 7 bases lining up with TRBD1. The CDR3 runs 19 residues. With 3 bases clipped from V and 1 base from J, the junction kept 15 bases outside the gene matches. Germline CDR1 and CDR2: MGHRA and YSYEKL. The CDR3 sequence is CASSHTNLRDRVAKNIQYF. The CDR3 DNA reads TGCGCCAGCAGCCACACAAACCTCCGAGACAGGGTCGCCAAAAACATTCAGTACTTC.

The rearrangement links TRBV30 to TRBJ2-7; 7 bases agree with TRBD2. V dropped 5 bases and J dropped 2; count of bases not matched to a gene: 0. Germline CDR1 is GTSNPN and CDR2 is SVGIG (reference sequence). This CDR3 spans 11 amino acids. CDR3 amino acids: CAWGRAYEQYF. CDR3 nucleotides: TGTGCCTGGGGGAGGGCCTACGAGCAGTACTTC.

This clone was counted only a few times. CDR3 sequence (DNA): TGTGCCAGCAGTTTATTAGGGGGGCTAGAGACCCAGTACTTC. Its translation: CASSLLGGLETQYF. The V and J genes are TRBV27 and TRBJ2-5; D is tentatively TRBD1 or TRBD2 (6 bases each). This CDR3 is built from 14 residues. The V gene lost 1 base and the J gene lost 4 bases, with 10 bases spanning the gap. Germline-derived CDR1 and CDR2 are MNHEY and SMNVEV (reference sequence).

V and J are TRBV7-9 and TRBJ1-1; D not resolved. The CDR3 is 13 residues long. Germline V gene lookup returns CDR1 SEHNR and CDR2 FQNEAQ (reference sequence). V was pared by 5 bases and J by 5 bases, with 12 bases between. The DNA of the CDR3 is TGTGCCAGCAGCCCCCCTGGGAGTACTGAAGCTTTCTTT. Protein sequence: CASSPPGSTEAFF.

This clone was seen a single time. The rearrangement joins TRBV11-3 to TRBJ2-3; D not certain. Trimming shortened V by 0 bases and J by 3 bases, and 16 bases separated the two germline ends. CDR3 length: 17 amino acids. In germline, CDR1 is SGHNT, CDR2 YENEEA. CDR3 residues: CASSLDYVFRQTDTQYF. The CDR3 bases are TGTGCCAGCAGCTTAGATTACGTGTTTAGGCAAACAGATACGCAGTATTTT.

This chain uses TRBV14 with TRBJ1-1, with 7 bases identical to TRBD1. Looked up from germline, CDR1 is SGHDN and CDR2 is FVKESK. V was pared by 1 base and J by 6 bases, with 8 bases of the junction left unmatched. The length of the CDR3 is 15 residues. In DNA, the CDR3 is TGTGCCAGCAGCCAAGTAGGGGGCCGGAGCGCTGAAGCTTTCTTT. Translating it yields CASSQVGGRSAEAFF.

V is TRBV19 and J is TRBJ2-5, with 14 bases lining up with TRBD2. V lost 4 bases to trimming and J lost 6 bases; unmatched junction nucleotides: 7. CDR1 and CDR2 from the germline V gene are LNHDA and SQIVND (reference sequence). This CDR3 region has 16 residues. The CDR3 DNA follows: TGTGCCAGTAGTACAACGACTAGCGGGAGGGTGAAGACCCAGTACTTC. As protein: CASSTTTSGRVKTQYF.

The V call is TRBV29-1, the J call TRBJ2-7, with 8 bases lining up with TRBD1. Germline CDR1 reads SQVTM; CDR2 reads ANQGSEA. Trimming cost V 7 bases and J 5 bases; bases outside gene matches: 13. This CDR3 contains 14 residues. The CDR3 region is CSARGGRGRNEQYF. The DNA for the CDR3 is TGCAGCGCCAGAGGGGGCAGGGGGCGGAACGAGCAGTACTTC.

The V call is TRBV9, the J call TRBJ2-3; 8 positions agree with TRBD2. CDR3 length: 18 residues. Germline CDR1 is SGDLS and CDR2 is YYNGEE. J gave up 1 base and V 4 bases, and 14 bases lay outside the gene matches. CDR3 sequence reads: CASSFRAGLAGGTDTQYF. The CDR3 DNA is TGTGCCAGCAGCTTCAGAGCTGGGCTAGCGGGTGGCACAGATACGCAGTATTTT.

A few counts support this clone. This chain connects TRBV25-1 to TRBJ2-1; the D gene is possibly TRBD2 (5 bases). Germline V lookup: CDR1 MGHDK, CDR2 SYGVNS. Deletions cut 4 bases from V and 7 bases from J, with 5 bases between. The CDR3 has 11 residues. The CDR3 coding sequence is TGTGCCAGCAGTGGAGGGAATGAGCAGTTCTTC. This translates into CASSGGNEQFF.

The chain links TRBV14 to TRBJ2-7, with D perhaps given as TRBD1 or TRBD2 (5 bases each). There are 16 residues in the CDR3. CDR1 and CDR2 from the germline V gene are SGHDN and FVKESK. Between the trimmed V and J ends, which lost 1 base and 3 bases, there was a span of 16 bases. This CDR3 is CASSQAGTWGIYEQYF. CDR3 DNA sequence: TGTGCCAGCAGCCAAGCCGGGACCTGGGGTATCTACGAGCAGTACTTC.

The CDR3 nucleotides read TGTGCCAGTAGTATAGGGGGACAGAACTATGGCTACACCTTC. Amino acid sequence: CASSIGGQNYGYTF. The V and J genes are TRBV19 and TRBJ1-2; 7 nucleotides line up with TRBD1. Germline V gene sequence: CDR1 LNHDA, CDR2 SQIVND (reference sequence). The CDR3 spans 14 residues. J gave up 2 bases and V 1 base, and 1 base lay outside the gene matches. Variable domain in full (rest from reference TRBV19 and TRBJ1-2): DGGITQSPKYLFRKEGQNVTLSCEQNLNHDAMYWYRQDPGQGLRLIYYSQIVNDFQKGDIAEGYSVSREKKESFPLTVTSAQKNPTAFYLCASSIGGQNYGYTFGSGTRLTVV.

The V call is TRBV28, the J call TRBJ1-4; 11 nucleotides agree with TRBD1. Germline V gene data show CDR1 as MDHEN and CDR2 as SYDVKM. This CDR3 spans 15 amino acids. The ends lost 6 bases at V and 7 bases at J; junction bases unmatched: 7. The CDR3 region is CASSEGGQGAEKLFF. Here the CDR3 DNA reads TGTGCCAGCAGCGAAGGAGGACAGGGGGCTGAAAAACTGTTTTTT. Based on the CDR3 plus reference TRBV28 and TRBJ1-4, the full variable domain is DVKVTQSSRYLVKRTGEKVFLECVQDMDHENMFWYRQDPGLGLRLIYFSYDVKMKEKGDIPEGYSVSREKKERFSLILESASTNQTSMYLCASSEGGQGAEKLFFGSGTQLSVL.

The chain carries TRBV19 and TRBJ2-7; no clear D. From germline, CDR1 is LNHDA and CDR2 SQIVND (reference sequence). This CDR3 has 13 residues. Between the trimmed V and J ends, which lost 5 bases and 3 bases, there was a span of 11 bases. CDR3 loop: CASSPGGLYEQYF. CDR3 DNA: TGTGCCAGTAGTCCGGGCGGCCTCTACGAGCAGTACTTC.

In its sample, this clone was seen a few times. The CDR3 DNA follows: TGTGCCAGCAGAGTCTATTCGGGTGGCTACACCTTC. This sequence encodes CASRVYSGGYTF. The chain carries TRBV6-5 and TRBJ1-2; D is unresolved. V lost 6 bases to trimming and J lost 7 bases, with 12 bases between them. Germline V lookup: CDR1 MNHEY, CDR2 SVGAGI. The CDR3 totals 12 residues.

This chain connects TRBV28 to TRBJ1-1; D ambiguous. CDR3 length equals 11 residues. The germline gives CDR1 MDHEN, CDR2 SYDVKM. The V end lost 6 bases, the J end lost 3 bases, and 5 bases lay between the germline ends. CDR3 coding DNA: TGTGCCAGCAGAGAATACACTGAAGCTTTCTTT. Translated: CASREYTEAFF.

The genes are TRBV9 and TRBJ1-5; possible D gene TRBD1, 6 bases. This CDR3 comprises 15 residues. Trimming cost V 0 bases and J 2 bases, with 9 bases left between them. Germline CDR1 reads SGDLS; CDR2 reads YYNGEE. The CDR3 DNA reads as TGTGCCAGCAGCGTAGACTCAGGGGGCAATCAGCCCCAGCATTTT. Protein sequence: CASSVDSGGNQPQHF.

This rearrangement joins TRBV7-6 to TRBJ2-3, with D perhaps given as TRBD1 or TRBD2 (5 bases each). The V gene's germline CDR1 is SGHVS and CDR2 FNYEAQ. Trimming cost V 3 bases and J 0 bases, with 13 bases left between them. CDR3 length: 16 amino acids. CDR3 coding DNA: TGTGCCAGCAGCTTCACCCCCGGGGCAAGCACAGATACGCAGTATTTT. It translates to CASSFTPGASTDTQYF.